Listed below are T cell receptor beta chains from one sample, sequenced in a study of blood T cell repertoires in COVID-19. Assay: immunoSEQ multiplex PCR; the TCRdb copy retains only in-frame clones and omits some. The sample shows 200,000 to 300,000 clones, roughly 80% of them seen only once. Sequences were obtained from peripheral blood. The receptors were gathered from a woman over 75 with acute or convalescent COVID-19. The CDR3 runs from the conserved cysteine through the conserved F or W. D genes are given only for firm matches.

cdr3_nt cdr3_aa cdr3_length v_call d_call j_call
TGTGCCAGCAGCTCGGGACTCCCGTACTCCGAGCAGTACTTC CASSSGLPYSEQYF 14 TRBV5-8 - TRBJ2-7
TGTGCCAGCAGCACGACTAGCGGGGGGCGGCAAGATACGCAGTATTTT CASSTTSGGRQDTQYF 16 TRBV5-6 TRBD2 TRBJ2-3
TGCGCCAGCAGCAGGGACGGGGGGCCGAACACCGGGGAGCTGTTTTTT CASSRDGGPNTGELFF 16 TRBV5-1 - TRBJ2-2
TGTGCCAGCAGTCAACAGGGGGGAGCTAACTATGGCTACACCTTC CASSQQGGANYGYTF 15 TRBV5-5 TRBD1 TRBJ1-2
TGTGCCACCAGTGTTAGCGGGGTCCAAGAGACCCAGTACTTC CATSVSGVQETQYF 14 TRBV24-1 TRBD2 TRBJ2-5
TGCGCCAGCAGCGGGGACAGGGGAGTTAATTCACCCCTCCACTTT CASSGDRGVNSPLHF 15 TRBV5-1 TRBD1 TRBJ1-6
TGTGCCAGCAGCCCAGGGATGAACACTGAAGCTTTCTTT CASSPGMNTEAFF 13 TRBV11-2 - TRBJ1-1
TGCGCCAGCAGCCAACCCCCCCGCGCAGGGCAAGAGACCCAGTACTTC CASSQPPRAGQETQYF 16 TRBV4-1 - TRBJ2-5
TGCGCCAGCAGCCGCAGGACTAGCGGGGGGTTAGATACGCAGTATTTT CASSRRTSGGLDTQYF 16 TRBV4-1 TRBD2 TRBJ2-3
TGTGCCAGCAGCCAAACCGGGACAGGGCTACTCTATGGCTACACCTTC CASSQTGTGLLYGYTF 16 TRBV4-2 TRBD1 TRBJ1-2
TGTGCCAGCAGCTTGCACAGGGGGCCCTACGAGCAGTACTTC CASSLHRGPYEQYF 14 TRBV7-3 TRBD1 TRBJ2-7